These 6 T cell receptor beta chains share one sample of origin, sequenced in a study of blood T cell repertoires in COVID-19 (dated by TCRdb to about 2020). Preparation of the library involved the immunoSEQ multiplex PCR assay. The immuneACCESS repertoire file appears here via TCRdb, limited to in-frame rearrangements. These files lack a portion of the clones; in checked studies, under half of the deficit traces to unresolved V genes, and the cause of the others is not known. This sample has approximately 350,000 clones in its table, and around 92% of those were observed once. Roughly 1.2% of the sample is held by the ten biggest clonotypes. The sample was peripheral blood. These receptors all come from a man between 40 and 49 years old with acute or convalescent COVID-19.

V gene TRBV9 combines with J gene TRBJ1-2, with D maybe TRBD1 (6 bases). The CDR3 extends over 14 amino acids. Germline lookup yields CDR1 SGDLS and CDR2 YYNGEE. The V end lost 3 bases, the J end lost 2 bases, and 11 bases lay between the germline ends. The CDR3: CASSATGANYGYTF. The CDR3 DNA follows: TGTGCCAGCAGCGCGACAGGTGCGAACTATGGCTACACCTTC.

The sample holds one count of this clone. The rearrangement joins TRBV5-1 to TRBJ1-2, with TRBD1 as a possible D gene (5 bases). CDR1 and CDR2 from the germline V gene are SGHRS and YFSETQ. CDR3 length: 14 residues. V was trimmed by 4 bases and J by 4 bases, leaving 14 bases between them. The DNA of the CDR3 is TGCGCCAGCAGCCCAGCAGGGTTTAGCTATGGCTACACCTTC. Translation: CASSPAGFSYGYTF.

The chain is built from TRBV21-1 and TRBJ1-2; the table's D call, TRBD1, has no DNA check behind it. TRBV21-1 is a known pseudogene. The CDR3 extends over 15 amino acids. The CDR3 sequence is CASSHVSGQGNGYTF. For the CDR3, the DNA is TGTGCCAGCAGTCACGTTTCGGGACAAGGAAATGGCTACACCTTC.

V and J are TRBV30 and TRBJ2-3; D might be TRBD2 (6 bases). Germline V lookup: CDR1 GTSNPN, CDR2 SVGIG (reference sequence). V lost 0 bases and J lost 5, with 15 bases in between. The CDR3 spans 15 residues. The chain's CDR3 is CAWSVLAGRRDTQYF. For the CDR3, the DNA is TGTGCCTGGAGTGTACTGGCAGGGAGGAGAGATACGCAGTATTTT. The full variable domain, with the rest looked up from reference TRBV30 and TRBJ2-3, is SQTIHQWPATLVQPVGSPLSLECTVEGTSNPNLYWYRQAAGRGLQLLFYSVGIGQISSEVPQNLSASRPQDRQFILSSKKLLLSDSGFYLCAWSVLAGRRDTQYFGPGTRLTVL.

V is TRBV6-6 and J is TRBJ2-5; a weak D match, TRBD2 (6 bases). This CDR3 contains 12 residues. Trimming shortened V by 6 bases and J by 5 bases, and 10 bases separated the two germline ends. CDR1 and CDR2 from the germline V gene are MNHNY and SVGAGI (reference sequence). The CDR3 DNA sequence: TGTGCCAGCAGAACAGGAGGGGAGACCCAGTACTTC. This sequence encodes CASRTGGETQYF.

The chain links TRBV7-6 to TRBJ2-7; 7 positions agree with TRBD1. V lost 1 base, J lost 2 bases, and 5 bases stayed unmatched. The CDR3 has 15 amino acids. CDR1 SGHVS and CDR2 FNYEAQ come from the germline V gene. CDR3: CASSLGSGGTYEQYF. For the CDR3, the DNA is TGTGCCAGCAGCTTAGGGTCAGGGGGAACCTACGAGCAGTACTTC.